These 28 T cell receptor beta chains were all obtained from the same sample, sequenced in a study of cytomegalovirus exposure and HLA in healthy donors. PCR primers comprised 60 Vbeta and 13 Jbeta primers. Here immunoSEQ multiplex PCR was the method, and the copy in TCRdb shows in-frame clones only, minus some. The table records 200,000 or so clones, about 86% of them present only once. The sample comprised PBMCs. These receptors originate from a woman aged 18-30 years in good health and CMV-seropositive.

This clone occurred once. Sequence at one end of the junction differs from germline and may be a read error. This chain uses TRBV7-9 with TRBJ1-2, with 7 bases that match TRBD1. This CDR3 spans 16 amino acids. Germline V gene lookup returns CDR1 SEHNR and CDR2 FQNEAQ (reference sequence). CDR3 in amino acids: CSSSHRDRTLVDGYTF. CDR3 coding DNA: TGTTCCAGCAGCCATCGGGACAGAACTTTGGTGGATGGCTACACCTTC.

The chain uses TRBV18 and TRBJ1-6, with D maybe TRBD1 (5 bases). From germline, CDR1 is KGHSH and CDR2 LQKENI. Trimming pared 2 bases from V and 7 bases from J, leaving 9 bases between. CDR3 size: 14 residues. In DNA form, the CDR3 reads TGTGCCAGCTCACCAGGACACGGGAATTCACCCCTCCACTTT. Its translation: CASSPGHGNSPLHF.

A remark on this clone: Germline and junction disagree at one end, which may indicate a read error. This chain joins TRBV7-9 and TRBJ1-1; 7 nucleotides align to TRBD1. This CDR3 contains 17 residues. Per germline, CDR1 SEHNR and CDR2 FQNEAQ (reference sequence). This chain's CDR3 is CSSSLSRAGGLNTEAFF. Written as DNA, the CDR3 is TGTTCCAGCAGCTTAAGTCGGGCAGGGGGATTGAACACTGAAGCTTTCTTT. The full variable domain, completed using reference TRBV7-9 and TRBJ1-1, is DTGVSQNPRHKITKRGQNVTFRCDPISEHNRLYWYRQTLGQGPEFLTYFQNEAQLEKSRLLSDRFSAERPKGSFSTLEIQRTEQGDSAMYLCSSSLSRAGGLNTEAFFGQGTRLTVV.

V gene TRBV14 combines with J gene TRBJ1-6; D not resolved. Germline V gene sequence: CDR1 SGHDN, CDR2 FVKESK. Trimming left V 0 bases short and J 3 bases short, with 12 bases between. The CDR3 is 17 residues long. The CDR3 sequence: CASSQDAGMVYNSPLHF. As DNA, the CDR3 is TGTGCCAGCAGCCAAGACGCGGGGATGGTCTATAATTCACCCCTCCACTTT.

V and J are TRBV7-6 and TRBJ1-2, with 9 nucleotides matching TRBD1. CDR3 size: 16 residues. J gave up 1 base and V 0 bases, and 3 bases lay outside the gene matches. Germline lookup yields CDR1 SGHVS and CDR2 FNYEAQ. The CDR3 nucleotides read TGTGCCAGCAGCTTAGCGACAGGGGGAATTAACTATGGCTACACCTTC. Translating gives CASSLATGGINYGYTF. The full variable domain, in which reference TRBV7-6 and TRBJ1-2 provide the parts outside the CDR3, is GAGVSQSPRYKVTKRGQDVALRCDPISGHVSLYWYRQALGQGPEFLTYFNYEAQQDKSGLPNDRFSAERPEGSISTLTIQRTEQRDSAMYRCASSLATGGINYGYTFGSGTRLTVV.

The V gene is TRBV18, the J gene TRBJ1-5; D perhaps matches TRBD1 (5 bases). Germline CDR1 and CDR2: KGHSH and LQKENI. Trimming removed 3 bases at V and 5 bases at J, with 11 bases between. The CDR3 length is 14 residues. CDR3 protein: CASSPARVHQPQHF. DNA of the CDR3: TGTGCCAGCTCACCTGCCAGGGTGCATCAGCCCCAGCATTTT.

V is TRBV6-1 and J is TRBJ2-1; no firm D call. The V gene's germline CDR1 is MNHNS and CDR2 SASEGT. CDR3 length: 12 residues. The V and J ends lost 11 bases and 0 bases respectively, with 8 bases between them. The CDR3 reads CASSPSYNEQFF. The CDR3 coding sequence is TGTGCCTCGTCCCCCTCCTACAATGAGCAGTTCTTC.

The chain employs TRBV5-1 and TRBJ1-2; 9 bases align to TRBD1. J was trimmed by 8 bases and V by 5 bases; bases with no gene match: 7. The CDR3 contains 13 residues. Per the germline V gene, CDR1 is SGHRS and CDR2 is YFSETQ. The CDR3 sequence: CASSRDRVHGYTF. CDR3 nucleotide sequence: TGCGCCAGCAGTCGGGACAGGGTCCACGGCTACACCTTC.

The chain combines TRBV11-2 with TRBJ2-1; TRBD2 matches at 8 bases. The CDR3 is made up of 15 amino acids. CDR1 is SGHAT, CDR2 FQNNGV, per germline. After removal of 7 bases from V and 7 bases from J, the junction contained 12 bases not matched to a gene. Here the CDR3 DNA reads TGTGCCAGCACCTCAAGGTCGGGGGGGCCGAATGAGCAGTTCTTC. Protein: CASTSRSGGPNEQFF.

The rearrangement joins TRBV9 to TRBJ2-5, with 12 bases that match TRBD2. The CDR3 consists of 17 residues. Per germline, CDR1 SGDLS and CDR2 YYNGEE. V was pared by 0 bases and J by 2 bases, with 5 bases of the junction left unmatched. The CDR3 sequence: CASSVGPSGGGQETQYF. The CDR3 nucleotides read TGTGCCAGCAGCGTAGGTCCTAGCGGGGGGGGGCAAGAGACCCAGTACTTC.

The chain carries TRBV7-9 and TRBJ1-1; D unclear. The CDR3 is 13 residues long. Deletions cut 9 bases from V and 7 bases from J, with 18 bases between. Germline lookup yields CDR1 SEHNR and CDR2 FQNEAQ (reference sequence). CDR3 sequence: CASSQLGSDEAFF. The CDR3 region has the DNA TGTGCCAGTTCGCAGTTGGGCAGTGATGAAGCTTTCTTT.

This sequence joins TRBV6-6 and TRBJ2-7; a weak D match, TRBD2 (6 bases). The CDR3 spans 14 residues. Trimming took off 0 bases at V and 7 bases at J, with 13 bases between the two ends. CDR1 is MNHNY and CDR2 is SVGAGI in the germline V gene (reference sequence). CDR3 loop: CASSYSSGGGEQYV. For the CDR3, the DNA is TGTGCCAGCAGTTACTCGTCCGGGGGTGGGGAGCAGTACGTC.

The genes are TRBV9 and TRBJ2-5; 12 bases are a match to TRBD2. The CDR3 is 17 residues long. From germline, CDR1 is SGDLS and CDR2 YYNGEE. V lost 2 bases and J lost 4; bases outside the gene matches: 9. In DNA form, the CDR3 reads TGTGCCAGCAGCGTGGGGGCTACTAGCGGGGGGCCAGAGACCCAGTACTTC. Amino acids: CASSVGATSGGPETQYF.

The chain is built from TRBV15 and TRBJ2-1; 11 positions match TRBD2. Germline CDR1 LNHNV, CDR2 YYDKDF (reference sequence). CDR3 size: 16 residues. J gave up 7 bases and V 4 bases, and 9 bases lay outside the gene matches. This CDR3 reads CATSTTSGGIFNEQFF. In DNA form, the CDR3 reads TGTGCCACCAGCACAACTAGCGGGGGTATTTTTAATGAGCAGTTCTTC.

This chain links TRBV2 with TRBJ1-1; D may be TRBD1 (5 bases). V lost 6 bases and J lost 4, with 15 bases in between. Germline V gene lookup returns CDR1 SNHLY and CDR2 FYNNEI. The CDR3 loop spans 14 amino acids. CDR3 DNA: TGTGCCAGCAGGGACCTCCAGGGAGGCACTGAAGCTTTCTTT. Translated, it gives CASRDLQGGTEAFF.

In DNA form, the CDR3 reads TGTGCCAGCAGCTTATATCCCGGGGAGGGTCCCGGGGAGCTGTTTTTT. Its protein product is CASSLYPGEGPGELFF. This chain connects TRBV7-3 to TRBJ2-2; TRBD2 matches at 7 bases. Germline CDR1 reads SGHTA; CDR2 reads FQGTGA. The trim removed 2 bases at V and 6 bases at J, leaving 9 bases unmatched. This CDR3 contains 16 residues.

The chain couples TRBV7-9 to TRBJ1-1, with TRBD1 matching over 7 bases. The CDR3 covers 12 residues. Germline-derived CDR1 and CDR2 are SEHNR and FQNEAQ (reference sequence). After removal of 4 bases from V and 8 bases from J, the junction contained 4 bases not matched to a gene. The DNA for the CDR3 is TGTGCCAGCAGCTCAGGGACAGTCGAAGCTTTCTTT. It codes for CASSSGTVEAFF.

Details on this clone: Germline and junction disagree at one end, which may indicate a read error. The V gene is TRBV4-2, the J gene TRBJ1-2, with D possibly being TRBD1 (5 bases). Germline V gene data show CDR1 as LGHNA and CDR2 as YNFKEQ. The CDR3 sequence is 13 residues long. The CDR3 DNA follows: TGTGCCAGCAGCCAAGAGTCGGGGGTCGATGCCGCCTTC. Its translation is CASSQESGVDAAF.

This clone was detected only a few times. The chain uses TRBV12-5 and TRBJ2-3; the match to TRBD2 covers 9 bases. CDR3 size: 16 residues. With 5 bases clipped from V and 0 bases from J, the junction kept 6 bases outside the gene matches. Per the germline V gene, CDR1 is LGHNT and CDR2 is FRNRAP. As DNA, the CDR3 is TGTGCTAGTGGTCCGGGACTAGCTCCTAGCACAGATACGCAGTATTTT. Its protein is CASGPGLAPSTDTQYF.

In this sample, this clone turned up a few times. The V and J genes are TRBV7-9 and TRBJ1-2; maybe TRBD1 (6 bases). Germline loops: CDR1 SEHNR, CDR2 FQNEAQ (reference sequence). V was pared by 6 bases and J by 9 bases, with 11 bases between. This CDR3 is 11 amino acids long. The DNA for the CDR3 is TGTGCCAGCAGACAGGACAGTAGCTACACCTTC. Its translation is CASRQDSSYTF.

This clone was picked up a small number of times. The chain is built from TRBV4-2 and TRBJ1-2; 7 positions match TRBD1. CDR3 size: 14 residues. Germline V gene lookup returns CDR1 LGHNA and CDR2 YNFKEQ. The junction had 9 bases not matched to a gene; V was cut back by 4 bases and J by 7 bases. CDR3 protein: CASSPQGGPIGYTF. CDR3 nucleotides: TGTGCCAGCAGCCCCCAGGGGGGTCCAATTGGCTACACCTTC.

The chain joins TRBV11-2 to TRBJ1-1; TRBD1 matches 9 bases. With V trimmed by 6 bases and J by 7 bases, 15 bases remained unmatched. Germline V gene data show CDR1 as SGHAT and CDR2 as FQNNGV. This CDR3 contains 16 residues. The CDR3 nucleotides are TGTGCCAGCAGTTGGACAGGGGCCTCCTTTAGGGTTGAAGCTTTCTTT. Translation: CASSWTGASFRVEAFF.

This clone was detected a few times. The chain joins TRBV14 to TRBJ2-7, with 9 bases identical to TRBD1. The CDR3 runs 18 residues. CDR1 is SGHDN, CDR2 FVKESK, per germline. Germline trimming cut 3 bases from V and 2 bases from J; bases unmatched to any gene: 14. The CDR3 DNA reads TGTGCCAGCAGCCACCGAGGGGCGGGACAGGGAGTTCCCTACGAGCAGTACTTC. Its protein is CASSHRGAGQGVPYEQYF. The whole variable domain, remainder taken from reference TRBV14 and TRBJ2-7, is EAGVTQFPSHSVIEKGQTVTLRCDPISGHDNLYWYRRVMGKEIKFLLHFVKESKQDESGMPNNRFLAERTGGTYSTLKVQPAELEDSGVYFCASSHRGAGQGVPYEQYFGPGTRLTVT.

The chain links TRBV7-3 to TRBJ2-3; 8 positions agree with TRBD2. This CDR3 has 14 amino acids. The ends lost 5 bases at V and 2 bases at J; junction bases unmatched: 3. Germline assignment: CDR1 SGHTA and CDR2 FQGTGA. This CDR3 is CASSRGLATDTQYF. The CDR3 nucleotides read TGTGCCAGCAGCCGCGGACTAGCCACAGATACGCAGTATTTT.

The chain carries TRBV4-2 and TRBJ1-1, with 7 bases matching TRBD1. The V segment lost 1 base and the J segment 3 bases; nucleotides outside the gene matches: 5. Germline V gene sequence: CDR1 LGHNA, CDR2 YNFKEQ. CDR3 size: 15 residues. In DNA form, the CDR3 reads TGTGCCAGCAGCCAAGGGGACAGTATAGACACTGAAGCTTTCTTT. This sequence encodes CASSQGDSIDTEAFF.

The chain has TRBV5-1 and TRBJ1-3; D unclear. Trimming left V 5 bases short and J 2 bases short, with 11 bases between. The CDR3 sequence is 14 residues long. Per germline, CDR1 SGHRS and CDR2 YFSETQ. CDR3 amino acids: CASSPGLPGNTIYF. The CDR3 DNA is TGCGCCAGCAGTCCGGGGTTGCCTGGAAACACCATATATTTT.

The chain carries TRBV5-1 and TRBJ1-2; a possible D gene is TRBD1 (6 bases). CDR3 length equals 12 residues. Germline loops: CDR1 SGHRS, CDR2 YFSETQ. V lost 4 bases and J lost 4, with 8 bases in between. The CDR3 sequence: CASSQDSYGYTF. The DNA for the CDR3 is TGCGCCAGCAGCCAGGACAGCTATGGCTACACCTTC.

The chain has TRBV9 and TRBJ2-1; 11 nucleotides align to TRBD1. The CDR3 is 15 amino acids. With 3 bases clipped from V and 10 bases from J, the junction kept 9 bases outside the gene matches. Looked up from germline, CDR1 is SGDLS and CDR2 is YYNGEE. The CDR3 is CASSAGTGGLGEQFF. The CDR3 nucleotides read TGTGCCAGCAGCGCCGGGACAGGGGGACTCGGGGAGCAGTTCTTC.